The present entry profiles one T cell receptor beta chain with its context. This clone was seen only a few times. It has no known antigen specificity. No much larger clonotype is one base removed from it; base qualities were not supplied. One collaborating source in Seattle enrolled patients during active infection and followed them longitudinally through the course of disease. Whole blood was collected in K2EDTA tubes by collaborating institutions according to the institutions' own protocols. Collaborator samples were shipped for TCRbeta analysis as frozen whole blood, isolated PBMCs, or DNA extracted from either sample type. The CDR3 runs 15 residues from the cysteine to the phenylalanine. Of all the DNA, just the CDR3 is kept, 45 bases in frame from base 1. Here V drops 6 bases and J drops 0 bases, and the junction holds 5 bases not matched to any gene. The germline V gene specifies MRHNA as CDR1 and SNTAGT as CDR2.

The immunoSEQ Assay, a bias-controlled multiplex PCR, was used to amplify TCRbeta CDR3 regions from genomic DNA. The authors' analysis ran thus. Within the assay, amplification of reference gene primers was used to estimate how many nucleated cells each sample contained. To quantify the absolute abundance of each unique TCRbeta CDR3 rearrangement, sequence reads were collapsed and filtered. For each sample, productive Simpson clonality was calculated as the square root of Simpson's diversity index across productive rearrangements. This immuneACCESS table, as held by TCRdb, lists in-frame sequences with V and J called but not all clones. Of the missing ones, under half trace to an unresolved V gene in checked studies; the others have no known cause. V and J calls and clone size follow that table, whereas D and trimming were derived from the DNA. The sample contains 100,000 to 150,000 clones, 75% to 90% of them found a single time. The ten top clones hold around 3.2% of the sample.

The data were obtained in a study of blood T cell repertoires in COVID-19 (dated by TCRdb to the early 2020s). Concerning the study at large: The collaborator samples originated in the United States, Italy and Spain and spanned the acute and convalescent phases of COVID-19. The dataset comprised deeply sampled blood TCRbeta repertoires from subjects exposed to, actively infected with, or recovered from COVID-19. The sample metadata nearly always contained a de-identified subject ID, COVID-19 status, age in years and sex. HLA class I and class II types, where available, came from metadata supplied by the sample provider rather than from assay-based typing. A freely available public database, intended as a resource for researchers studying the immune response to SARS-CoV-2, is where the repertoires were released. Samples were obtained from the ongoing ImmuneRACE study (first 160 participants) and from 1,254 subjects provided by 6 global collaborators. The material from the prospective study consisted of cDNA or gDNA derived from T cells, B-cell-depleted T cells, or PBMCs.

What the study reported, not specific to this receptor: Clinical and demographic metadata were provided uncurated, with the amount varying by source and participant.

This TCR was sampled from a woman aged 80 or older with COVID-19, enrolled during active disease. Sequenced material: peripheral blood. The sequence joins TRBV6-4 to TRBJ1-5; 7 bases in the middle match TRBD1. The DNA sequence reads TGTGCCAGCAGCGTAACAGGGGATAGCAATCAGCCCCAGCATTTT. This yields the protein CASSVTGDSNQPQHF.